A selection of T cell receptor beta chains follows, all from one sample in a study of blood T cell repertoires in COVID-19. The table came from immunoSEQ multiplex PCR; TCRdb's copy has only in-frame clones and leaves some out. In the table there are over 110,000 clones, over 70% of which are singletons. Input material: PBMCs or T cells enriched from blood (not recorded which). These receptors were taken from a man aged 60-69 years who had recovered from COVID-19. The CDR3 runs from the conserved cysteine through the conserved F or W. Each record gives: clone size, V gene, D gene, J gene, CDR3 protein, CDR3 DNA. A D gene is named only where the DNA matches it firmly. The size entry is marked missing in some rows and otherwise reads once, few, many or a size class.

clone_size: -
v_call: TRBV10-3
d_call: -
j_call: TRBJ2-7
cdr3_aa: CAISEIPGGRHYEQYF
cdr3_nt: TGTGCCATCAGTGAGATACCCGGGGGGCGGCACTACGAGCAGTACTTC

clone_size: once
v_call: TRBV6-5
d_call: TRBD1
j_call: TRBJ2-7
cdr3_aa: CASGVQGATEQYF
cdr3_nt: TGTGCCAGCGGAGTTCAGGGGGCGACCGAGCAGTACTTC

clone_size: -
v_call: TRBV5-4
d_call: -
j_call: TRBJ1-4
cdr3_aa: CASSYGTTTNEKLFF
cdr3_nt: TGTGCCAGCAGCTATGGAACTACAACTAATGAAAAACTGTTTTTT

clone_size: -
v_call: TRBV15
d_call: -
j_call: TRBJ2-2
cdr3_aa: CATRPQAGTGELFF
cdr3_nt: TGTGCCACCAGGCCCCAAGCCGGTACCGGGGAGCTGTTTTTT

clone_size: -
v_call: TRBV5-6
d_call: -
j_call: TRBJ2-1
cdr3_aa: CASSTRNEQFF
cdr3_nt: TGTGCCAGCAGCACTAGGAATGAGCAGTTCTTC

clone_size: -
v_call: TRBV19
d_call: -
j_call: TRBJ2-1
cdr3_aa: CASSRLAAPGNEQFF
cdr3_nt: TGTGCCAGTAGTAGGTTAGCGGCGCCGGGGAATGAGCAGTTCTTC

clone_size: once
v_call: TRBV6-1
d_call: -
j_call: TRBJ1-1
cdr3_aa: CASSEWPQGSLNTEAFF
cdr3_nt: TGTGCCAGCAGTGAATGGCCCCAGGGGAGTTTGAACACTGAAGCTTTCTTT

clone_size: -
v_call: TRBV9
d_call: TRBD1
j_call: TRBJ2-7
cdr3_aa: CASSPPRQGGHEQYF
cdr3_nt: TGTGCCAGCAGCCCCCCAAGACAGGGGGGACACGAGCAGTACTTC

clone_size: -
v_call: TRBV15
d_call: -
j_call: TRBJ2-7
cdr3_aa: CATRRQGSSYEQYF
cdr3_nt: TGTGCCACCAGGAGGCAAGGGAGCTCCTACGAGCAGTACTTC

clone_size: -
v_call: TRBV5-1
d_call: -
j_call: TRBJ2-3
cdr3_aa: CASSLGRGAGANTDTQYF
cdr3_nt: TGCGCCAGCAGCCTGGGGAGAGGTGCGGGGGCCAACACAGATACGCAGTATTTT

clone_size: -
v_call: TRBV19
d_call: -
j_call: TRBJ1-2
cdr3_aa: CASSVGPGQNYGYTF
cdr3_nt: TGTGCCAGTAGTGTTGGGCCGGGACAAAACTATGGCTACACCTTC

clone_size: -
v_call: TRBV7-9
d_call: -
j_call: TRBJ1-3
cdr3_aa: CASSLEGGPGNTIYF
cdr3_nt: TGTGCCAGCAGCTTAGAGGGAGGCCCTGGAAACACCATATATTTT

clone_size: -
v_call: TRBV7-8
d_call: -
j_call: TRBJ1-2
cdr3_aa: CASSLSDTSGYTF
cdr3_nt: TGTGCCAGCAGCCTCTCTGACACTTCTGGCTACACCTTC

clone_size: once
v_call: TRBV10-3
d_call: TRBD1
j_call: TRBJ1-2
cdr3_aa: CAIRDQGQGNLGTF
cdr3_nt: TGTGCCATCAGGGACCAGGGACAGGGAAATCTGGGCACCTTC

clone_size: -
v_call: TRBV5-1
d_call: -
j_call: TRBJ2-5
cdr3_aa: CASSREVGRGTQYF
cdr3_nt: TGCGCCAGCAGCCGAGAAGTGGGGCGAGGGACCCAGTACTTC

clone_size: few
v_call: TRBV9
d_call: TRBD1
j_call: TRBJ2-7
cdr3_aa: CASSAQGAGYYEQYF
cdr3_nt: TGTGCCAGCAGCGCTCAGGGGGCAGGGTACTACGAGCAGTACTTC

clone_size: -
v_call: TRBV7-2
d_call: TRBD1
j_call: TRBJ2-1
cdr3_aa: CASSPRTGGLFF
cdr3_nt: TGTGCCAGCAGCCCACGGACAGGGGGGCTGTTCTTC

clone_size: -
v_call: TRBV7-8
d_call: TRBD1
j_call: TRBJ1-1
cdr3_aa: CASSLARTGGTFF
cdr3_nt: TGTGCCAGCAGCCTCGCCAGGACAGGGGGGACTTTCTTT

clone_size: -
v_call: TRBV18
d_call: -
j_call: TRBJ1-2
cdr3_aa: CASSPPTESYGYTF
cdr3_nt: TGTGCCAGCTCACCCCCGACAGAGTCCTATGGCTACACCTTC

clone_size: -
v_call: TRBV28
d_call: -
j_call: TRBJ1-4
cdr3_aa: CASSSAGEWSEKLFF
cdr3_nt: TGTGCCAGCAGTTCGGCCGGGGAGTGGAGTGAAAAACTGTTTTTT

clone_size: -
v_call: TRBV28
d_call: -
j_call: TRBJ2-7
cdr3_aa: CAAIRGYEQYF
cdr3_nt: TGTGCCGCAATCCGGGGCTACGAGCAGTACTTC

clone_size: -
v_call: TRBV18
d_call: -
j_call: TRBJ2-3
cdr3_aa: CASSPPSSDTQYF
cdr3_nt: TGTGCCAGCTCACCCCCTAGCTCCGATACGCAGTATTTT